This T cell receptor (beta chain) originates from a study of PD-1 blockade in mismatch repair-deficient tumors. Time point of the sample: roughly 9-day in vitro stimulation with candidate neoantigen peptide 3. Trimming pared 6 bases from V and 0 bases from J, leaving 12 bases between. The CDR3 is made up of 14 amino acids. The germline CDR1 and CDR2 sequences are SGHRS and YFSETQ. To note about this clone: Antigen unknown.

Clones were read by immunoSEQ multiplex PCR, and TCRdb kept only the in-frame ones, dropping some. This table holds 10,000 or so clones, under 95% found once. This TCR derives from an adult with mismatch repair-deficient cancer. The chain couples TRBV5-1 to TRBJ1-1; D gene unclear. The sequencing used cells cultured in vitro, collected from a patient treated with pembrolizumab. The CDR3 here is CASMAGGVNTEAFF. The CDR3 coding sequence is TGCGCCAGCATGGCCGGAGGAGTGAACACTGAAGCTTTCTTT.